This T cell receptor (beta chain) came from a study of blood T cell repertoires in COVID-19. In the study overall: Samples of COVID-19 (acute and convalescent) were obtained from the United States, Italy and Spain. From T cells, B-cell-depleted T cells, or PBMCs came the material, which was cDNA or gDNA.

Germline CDR1 LNHDA, CDR2 SQIVND (reference sequence). CDR3 length equals 14 residues. J lost 3 bases, V lost 7 bases, and 6 bases had no gene match. Source study methods: It was from reference gene primer amplification that nucleated cell counts were estimated. Only in-frame clones appear in the TCRdb table, and some are missing; sequencing was by immunoSEQ multiplex PCR. Clone size and the V and J calls come from that table; the DNA yielded D and trimming. The table records fewer than 300,000 clones, roughly 87% of them present only once. The origin of this receptor is a human donor in a cohort sampled during active COVID-19. The material sequenced was peripheral blood. This chain links TRBV19 with TRBJ1-5; TRBD1 matches 7 bases. The CDR3 region has the DNA TGTGCCAGTAAGACGACAGGGACCAATCAGCCCCAGCATTTT. Amino acid sequence: CASKTTGTNQPQHF.